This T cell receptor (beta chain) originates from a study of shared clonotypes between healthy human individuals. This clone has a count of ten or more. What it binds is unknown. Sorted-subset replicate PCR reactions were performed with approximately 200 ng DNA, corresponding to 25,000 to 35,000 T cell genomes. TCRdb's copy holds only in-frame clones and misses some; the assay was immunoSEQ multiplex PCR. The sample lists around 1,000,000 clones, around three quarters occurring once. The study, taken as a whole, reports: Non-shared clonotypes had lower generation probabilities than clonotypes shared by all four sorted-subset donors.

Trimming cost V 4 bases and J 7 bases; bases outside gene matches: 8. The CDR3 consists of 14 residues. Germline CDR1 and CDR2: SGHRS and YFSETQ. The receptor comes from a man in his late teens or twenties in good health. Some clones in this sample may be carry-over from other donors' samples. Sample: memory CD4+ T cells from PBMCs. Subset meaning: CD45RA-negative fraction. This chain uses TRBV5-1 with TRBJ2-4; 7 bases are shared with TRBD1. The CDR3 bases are TGCGCCAGCAGCGCCGAAGGGGGCTGGAACATTCAGTACTTC. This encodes CASSAEGGWNIQYF. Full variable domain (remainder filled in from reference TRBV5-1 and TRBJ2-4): KAGVTQTPRYLIKTRGQQVTLSCSPISGHRSVSWYQQTPGQGLQFLFEYFSETQRNKGNFPGRFSGRQFSNSRSEMNVSTLELGDSALYLCASSAEGGWNIQYFGAGTRLSVL.